What follows are 31 T cell receptor beta chains derived from one specimen sequenced in a study of graft-versus-host responses after intestinal transplantation (dated by TCRdb to the early 2020s). Libraries were prepared through the immunoSEQ multiplex PCR assay. TCRdb took over this immuneACCESS table, retaining in-frame rearrangements with V and J assigned. Such tables are incomplete; in checked studies, under half of the missing clones stem from an unresolved V gene, and the remainder is unexplained. Across this sample there are some 96,000 clones, with over 75% seen only once. Of the sample, about 0.93% falls within the top ten clones. The time point label on this specimen signifies: cells obtained before transplantation from donor or recipient. Their specific antigens are unknown. This sample comprised unstimulated CD4+ T cells sorted from spleen or lymph node cells, obtained before transplant. Receptor source: a human donor who was the organ donor for an intestinal transplant.

V gene TRBV23-1 combines with J gene TRBJ1-2; 9 positions agree with TRBD1. TRBV23-1 falls under the ORF class, with uncertain function. With 2 bases clipped from V and 2 bases from J, the junction kept 3 bases outside the gene matches. The CDR3 spans 15 residues. CDR3 DNA sequence: TGCGCCAGCAGTCAACGGGACAGGGTGAACTATGGCTACACCTTC. Translating gives CASSQRDRVNYGYTF.

This chain connects TRBV5-6 to TRBJ2-4; 13 nucleotides line up with TRBD2. CDR1 and CDR2 (germline): SGHDT, YYEEEE. CDR3 length equals 16 residues. The V and J ends lost 0 bases and 14 bases, in that order; junction bases with no gene match: 11. The CDR3 DNA sequence: TGTGCCAGCAGCTTGGTTACTAGCGGGGGGGCCAGAGTGGAGTACTTC. Translated: CASSLVTSGGARVEYF. Using reference TRBV5-6 and TRBJ2-4 for the parts outside the CDR3, the full variable domain is DAGVTQSPTHLIKTRGQQVTLRCSPKSGHDTVSWYQQALGQGPQFIFQYYEEEERQRGNFPDRFSGHQFPNYSSELNVNALLLGDSALYLCASSLVTSGGARVEYFGAGTRLSVL.

The V call is TRBV5-4, the J call TRBJ1-2; D gene uncertain. From germline, CDR1 is SGHNT and CDR2 YYREEE (reference sequence). Trimming took off 0 bases at V and 4 bases at J, with 7 bases between the two ends. CDR3 length: 13 residues. The CDR3 here is CASSLGHVYGYTF. CDR3 sequence (DNA): TGTGCCAGCAGCTTGGGACACGTCTATGGCTACACCTTC.

The chain couples TRBV6-5 to TRBJ1-1; maybe TRBD1 (6 bases). CDR1 is MNHEY, CDR2 SVGAGI, per germline. The CDR3 has 15 residues. With 2 bases removed from V and 0 bases from J, the gap between germline ends came to 10 bases. The DNA of the CDR3 is TGTGCCAGCAGTTACGGGGCAGGGGTGAACACTGAAGCTTTCTTT. It specifies CASSYGAGVNTEAFF.

The gene calls are TRBV4-2 and TRBJ1-6; no firm D call. Trimming left V 2 bases short and J 6 bases short, with 2 bases between. Germline CDR1 LGHNA, CDR2 YNFKEQ. The CDR3 consists of 12 residues. The CDR3 region has the DNA TGTGCCAGCAGCCAAACTAATTCACCCCTCCACTTT. Translated, it gives CASSQTNSPLHF.

The J gene is TRBJ1-5, the V gene TRBV2, with D maybe TRBD1 (6 bases). Trimming left V 9 bases short and J 6 bases short, with 18 bases between. This CDR3 comprises 14 residues. The germline V gene encodes CDR1 SNHLY and CDR2 FYNNEI. The CDR3 spells CASQTGGNSQPQHF. In DNA, the CDR3 is TGTGCCAGTCAGACAGGAGGCAATAGTCAGCCCCAGCATTTT.

The genes are TRBV7-8 and TRBJ2-7; TRBD2 matches 12 bases. Germline V CDR1 and CDR2: SGHVS, FQNEAQ. This CDR3 contains 15 residues. V lost 5 bases, J lost 3 bases, and 5 bases stayed unmatched. CDR3 nucleotide sequence: TGTGCCAGCAGCCTACTAGCGGGGGGCGGCTACGAGCAGTACTTC. This sequence encodes CASSLLAGGGYEQYF.

In DNA, the CDR3 is TGTGCCAGCTCGTCAACCTACGAGCAGTACTTC. Protein: CASSSTYEQYF. This chain links TRBV18 with TRBJ2-7; D is uncertain. This CDR3 has 11 amino acids. V lost 6 bases, J lost 2 bases, and 5 bases lay in between. The germline gives CDR1 KGHSH, CDR2 LQKENI.

This chain connects TRBV10-3 to TRBJ1-1; the D gene is possibly TRBD1 (6 bases). Per the germline V gene, CDR1 is ENHRY and CDR2 is SYGVKD. CDR3 size: 14 residues. Trimming cost V 5 bases and J 0 bases, with 10 bases left between them. The CDR3 is CAISRGQVNTEAFF. CDR3 sequence (DNA): TGTGCCATCAGTCGGGGACAAGTGAACACTGAAGCTTTCTTT.

V usage is TRBV7-2 and J usage is TRBJ1-5, with no clear D. V was clipped by 2 bases and J by 0 bases, with 14 bases between them. This CDR3 spans 17 amino acids. Germline CDR1 is SGHTA and CDR2 is FQGNSA. CDR3: CASSLLLSTYSNQPQHF. The CDR3, as DNA: TGTGCCAGCAGCTTACTTCTAAGCACTTATAGCAATCAGCCCCAGCATTTT.

The chain carries TRBV7-2 and TRBJ2-2; TRBD2 matches at 16 bases. Losses at the gene ends were 5 bases for V and 6 bases for J; bases not matched to a gene: 3. Germline CDR1 reads SGHTA; CDR2 reads FQGNSA. CDR3 length: 16 residues. Written as DNA, the CDR3 is TGTGCCAGCAGCCGAGGGACTAGCGGGGGGGCCGGGGAGCTGTTTTTT. Translated, it gives CASSRGTSGGAGELFF.

V and J are TRBV21-1 and TRBJ2-7; TRBD1, the table's D call, lacks a check against the DNA. TRBV21-1 is termed a pseudogene. This CDR3 region has 13 residues. The CDR3 bases are TGTGCCAGCATCTTGACAGGGCGGTACGAGCAGTACTTC. Translated: CASILTGRYEQYF.

The V and J genes are TRBV9 and TRBJ1-5, with D hard to call. The CDR3 length is 14 residues. V shed 0 bases and J shed 5 bases, with 9 bases lying between them. Germline V gives CDR1 SGDLS, CDR2 YYNGEE. Here the CDR3 reads CASSVEAGDQPQHF. CDR3 sequence (DNA): TGTGCCAGCAGCGTAGAGGCAGGAGATCAGCCCCAGCATTTT.

This clone showed up just once. CDR3 residues: CASSVGGGTYEQYF. The DNA of the CDR3 is TGTGCCAGTAGTGTAGGCGGTGGAACCTACGAGCAGTACTTC. The chain joins TRBV19 to TRBJ2-7; D gene unclear. The CDR3 is 14 residues long. CDR1 and CDR2 (germline): LNHDA, SQIVND (reference sequence). V lost 5 bases, J lost 2 bases, and 13 bases lay in between.

The chain has TRBV28 and TRBJ1-2; possible D gene TRBD1, 5 bases. Germline lookup yields CDR1 MDHEN and CDR2 SYDVKM. V was pared by 2 bases and J by 5 bases, with 9 bases between. The CDR3 extends over 13 amino acids. Here the CDR3 reads CASSLDSGYGYTF. Here the CDR3 DNA reads TGTGCCAGCAGTTTAGACAGTGGGTATGGCTACACCTTC.

The chain joins TRBV7-2 to TRBJ1-2; no definite D call. Per germline, CDR1 SGHTA and CDR2 FQGNSA. The CDR3 has 12 residues. Trimming took 5 bases from V and 2 from J, leaving 6 bases between them. The CDR3 DNA reads as TGTGCCAGCAGCCACGGAAACTATGGCTACACCTTC. Amino acids: CASSHGNYGYTF.

The chain joins TRBV30 to TRBJ2-7; 8 nucleotides match TRBD1. This CDR3 contains 15 residues. Germline trimming cut 2 bases from V and 4 bases from J; bases unmatched to any gene: 10. CDR1 GTSNPN and CDR2 SVGIG come from the germline V gene (reference sequence). The CDR3: CAWSSSGQVIYEQYF. Here the CDR3 DNA reads TGTGCCTGGAGTAGCTCGGGACAGGTCATATACGAGCAGTACTTC.

The chain links TRBV6-6 to TRBJ2-5; TRBD1 matches at 8 bases. The DNA matches TRBJ2-7 better at its end, which makes the J call doubtful. The CDR3 consists of 14 residues. Per the germline V gene, CDR1 is MNHNY and CDR2 is SVGAGI (reference sequence). CDR3 in DNA: TGTGCCAGCAGGAAGACAGGGGTGACATACGAGCAGTACTTC. Its protein is CASRKTGVTYEQYF.

This chain uses TRBV25-1 with TRBJ2-5; 7 nucleotides match TRBD2. This CDR3 is built from 14 residues. Germline assignment: CDR1 MGHDK and CDR2 SYGVNS. V shed 5 bases and J 2 bases; nucleotides not matched to a gene: 5. The CDR3 DNA sequence: TGTGCCAGCAGTCGCAGGCGGGAGCAAGAGACCCAGTACTTC. Translated, it gives CASSRRREQETQYF.

V usage is TRBV19 and J usage is TRBJ1-1; weak D call: TRBD1 (5 bases). V was trimmed by 3 bases and J by 8 bases, leaving 13 bases between them. Germline V gene data show CDR1 as LNHDA and CDR2 as SQIVND (reference sequence). This CDR3 spans 13 amino acids. The CDR3 region has the DNA TGTGCCAGTAGTATCCTCGGACGGACAGAAGCTTTCTTT. This gives the protein CASSILGRTEAFF.

This clone was seen a single time. The chain couples TRBV5-1 to TRBJ1-4; D call uncertain. The CDR3 has 14 amino acids. Trimming removed 0 bases from V and 2 bases from J, with 5 bases in between. CDR1 SGHRS and CDR2 YFSETQ come from the germline V gene. CDR3 DNA sequence: TGCGCCAGCAGCTTGGGAGTGACTAATGAAAAACTGTTTTTT. Its translation is CASSLGVTNEKLFF.

The CDR3 loop is CASSPRDRSYEQYF. Here the CDR3 DNA reads TGTGCCAGCTCACCCCGGGACAGGTCCTACGAGCAGTACTTC. V gene TRBV18 combines with J gene TRBJ2-7; 8 nucleotides match TRBD1. Germline trimming cut 3 bases from V and 1 base from J; bases unmatched to any gene: 2. Germline assignment: CDR1 KGHSH and CDR2 LQKENI. The CDR3 sequence is 14 residues long.

The genes are TRBV9 and TRBJ1-5; no reliable D call. Germline CDR1 reads SGDLS; CDR2 reads YYNGEE. There are 13 residues in the CDR3. V dropped 4 bases and J dropped 0 bases, with 5 bases sitting between them. The CDR3 sequence is CASSTHSNQPQHF. As DNA, the CDR3 is TGTGCCAGCAGCACTCATAGCAATCAGCCCCAGCATTTT.

The rearrangement uses TRBV13 and TRBJ2-7; a weak D match, TRBD2 (5 bases). This CDR3 comprises 15 residues. Trimming cost V 5 bases and J 0 bases, with 14 bases left between them. Germline CDR1 is PRHDT and CDR2 is FYEKMQ (reference sequence). CDR3: CASSRLGRGSYEQYF. CDR3 DNA sequence: TGTGCCAGCAGCCGACTCGGACGGGGCTCCTACGAGCAGTACTTC.

The gene calls are TRBV30 and TRBJ1-6, with D possibly being TRBD1 (5 bases). V shed 0 bases and J shed 8 bases, with 8 bases lying between them. Germline V lookup: CDR1 GTSNPN, CDR2 SVGIG (reference sequence). The CDR3 is 13 residues long. CDR3 DNA: TGTGCCTGGAGTGTAAGGGGAGATTCACCCCTCCACTTT. Its translation: CAWSVRGDSPLHF.

The chain links TRBV27 to TRBJ2-3; weak D call: TRBD1 (5 bases). The CDR3 is 15 residues long. Germline V gene sequence: CDR1 MNHEY, CDR2 SMNVEV (reference sequence). V gave up 2 bases and J gave up 7 bases, with 16 bases separating them. The chain's CDR3 is CASSLVNPTAYTQYF. The CDR3 DNA follows: TGTGCCAGCAGTTTAGTTAATCCGACAGCTTATACGCAGTATTTT.

A single count supports this clone. The chain carries TRBV20-1 and TRBJ2-5; D is unclear. The germline gives CDR1 DFQATT, CDR2 SNEGSKA (reference sequence). V lost 5 bases, J lost 4 bases, and 5 bases lay in between. The CDR3 has 10 amino acids. The CDR3 DNA follows: TGCAGTGCTCTAGGAGAGACCCAGTACTTC. Protein product: CSALGETQYF.

CDR3 in DNA: TGTGCCAGCAGCTTGGGGGACAGGGGGCTTAGCTCCTATAATTCACCCCTCCACTTT. Translating gives CASSLGDRGLSSYNSPLHF. The chain joins TRBV5-5 to TRBJ1-6; 12 nucleotides align to TRBD1. This CDR3 has 19 amino acids. From germline, CDR1 is SGHKS and CDR2 YYEKEE (reference sequence). J lost 0 bases, V lost 0 bases, and 4 bases had no gene match.

This sequence joins TRBV2 and TRBJ2-3; D perhaps matches TRBD2 (5 bases). The ends were cut back, 7 bases at V and 2 bases at J, with 10 bases in the middle. Germline values: CDR1 SNHLY, CDR2 FYNNEI. This CDR3 has 13 amino acids. The CDR3 region is CASISGPTDTQYF. Here the CDR3 DNA reads TGTGCCAGCATCAGCGGTCCCACAGATACGCAGTATTTT.

The rearrangement uses TRBV19 and TRBJ1-6; D is possibly TRBD1 (6 bases). V was trimmed by 2 bases and J by 10 bases, leaving 15 bases between them. Germline-derived CDR1 and CDR2 are LNHDA and SQIVND (reference sequence). There are 15 residues in the CDR3. The CDR3 spells CASSISPGEESPLHF. The CDR3 DNA reads TGTGCCAGTAGTATATCCCCAGGGGAGGAATCACCCCTCCACTTT. Full variable domain (missing parts from reference TRBV19 and TRBJ1-6): DGGITQSPKYLFRKEGQNVTLSCEQNLNHDAMYWYRQDPGQGLRLIYYSQIVNDFQKGDIAEGYSVSREKKESFPLTVTSAQKNPTAFYLCASSISPGEESPLHFGNGTRLTVT.

This clone has only one observation. The V call is TRBV5-1, the J call TRBJ2-1; D is unresolved. CDR1 is SGHRS, CDR2 YFSETQ, per germline. The CDR3 sequence is 13 residues long. V lost 4 bases to trimming and J lost 7 bases, with 12 bases between them. Here the CDR3 DNA reads TGCGCCAGCAGCCGCCCAGAATCAAATGAGCAGTTCTTC. Protein sequence: CASSRPESNEQFF. Using reference TRBV5-1 and TRBJ2-1 for the parts outside the CDR3, the full variable domain is KAGVTQTPRYLIKTRGQQVTLSCSPISGHRSVSWYQQTPGQGLQFLFEYFSETQRNKGNFPGRFSGRQFSNSRSEMNVSTLELGDSALYLCASSRPESNEQFFGPGTRLTVL.